Presented here are 28 T cell receptor beta chains from one specimen sequenced in a study of T cell clonality in common variable immunodeficiency. General observations from the study: In common variable immunodeficiency, TCR beta chains reportedly carried fewer deletions and N-nucleotide insertions.

Some clones are missing from TCRdb's copy, which holds only in-frame ones; the method was immunoSEQ multiplex PCR. Observed in the sample are 15,000 to 20,000 clones, none of them singletons. Their antigens remain unidentified. The sample taken for sequencing was peripheral blood mononuclear cells. All receptors come from a human donor with common variable immunodeficiency.

This clone was observed a handful of times. The CDR3 goes on 3 residues after the read ends, and that part is filled in from the germline J gene. The chain has TRBV18 and TRBJ1-1; the match to TRBD1 covers 10 bases. With 4 bases clipped from V and 3 bases from J, the junction kept 2 bases outside the gene matches. The germline CDR1 and CDR2 sequences are KGHSH and LQKENI. The CDR3 spans 14 residues. The CDR3 reads CASSRTGGDTEAFF. CDR3 bases read: TGTGCCAGCTCACGGACAGGGGGGGACACTGAA.

About this clone: The CDR3 end falls 3 residues outside the read, so it is completed with the germline J gene. This chain uses TRBV7-3 with TRBJ1-4; tentatively, D is TRBD1 (5 bases). The length of the CDR3 is 13 residues. Germline V CDR1 and CDR2: SGHTA, FQGTGA. The CDR3 sequence is CASSIAVGGELFF. The sequenced CDR3 bases are TGTGCCAGCAGCATCGCTGTGGGGGGGGAA.

Comment on this clone: With the read ending 3 residues before the CDR3 end, the germline J gene is used to fill in that end. The V call is TRBV7-9, the J call TRBJ2-7, with D maybe TRBD2 (5 bases). This CDR3 has 15 residues. CDR1 SEHNR and CDR2 FQNEAQ come from the germline V gene (reference sequence). Trimming removed 3 bases from V and 3 bases from J, with 15 bases in between. The CDR3 loop is CASSFLGGLYYEQYF. CDR3 bases read: TGTGCCAGCAGCTTCCTGGGTGGACTCTACTACGAG.

The sample holds a few counts of this clone. The read ends 3 residues shy of where the CDR3 ends; the end is completed using the germline J gene. The V and J genes are TRBV5-1 and TRBJ2-3; no clear D. The V gene's germline CDR1 is SGHRS and CDR2 YFSETQ. V shed 5 bases and J shed 0 bases, with 10 bases lying between them. The CDR3 length is 14 residues. The CDR3 is CASRSGQSTDTQYF. CDR3 DNA (partial): TGCGCCAGCAGGTCAGGTCAGAGCACAGATACG.

On this clone itself: The CDR3 end lies 3 residues beyond the end of the read and is filled in from the germline J gene. This chain uses TRBV20-1 with TRBJ2-1; perhaps TRBD1 as D (5 bases). CDR1 is DFQATT and CDR2 is SNEGSKA in the germline V gene (reference sequence). Trimming stripped 6 bases from V and 2 bases from J, with 14 bases between. This CDR3 contains 14 residues. CDR3 DNA (partial): TGCAGTGCCCCTAAGATGGGGCCCTACAATGAG. This sequence encodes CSAPKMGPYNE. The full CDR3 reads CSAPKMGPYNEQFF.

This clone has a handful of counts. Other DNA sequences in the same sample also yield this CDR3. The CDR3 here is CASSPGQNTEAFF. CDR3 DNA, as far as it was read: TGTGCCAGCTCACCAGGACAGAACACTGAA. J is TRBJ1-1 and V is TRBV18; maybe TRBD1 (5 bases). The read terminates 3 residues before the CDR3 end, so the remaining end is supplied by the germline J gene. Deletions cut 2 bases from V and 1 base from J, with 5 bases between. CDR1 is KGHSH and CDR2 is LQKENI in the germline V gene. There are 13 residues in the CDR3.

To note about this clone: From the germline J gene comes the end of the CDR3, since the read stops 3 residues before it. The rearrangement uses TRBV19 and TRBJ1-4; TRBD1 is a possible D gene (6 bases). V gave up 3 bases and J gave up 5 bases, with 13 bases separating them. The CDR3 totals 15 residues. Germline values: CDR1 LNHDA, CDR2 SQIVND (reference sequence). The sequenced part of the CDR3 DNA is TGTGCCAGTAGTATGTTCCAGGGGAGAAATGAAAAA. This encodes CASSMFQGRNEK. The whole CDR3 protein is CASSMFQGRNEKLFF.

This clone occurred a few times. From the germline J gene comes the end of the CDR3, since the read stops 3 residues before it. The chain has TRBV2 and TRBJ1-3; D is undetermined. V dropped 4 bases and J dropped 4 bases, with 8 bases sitting between them. The CDR3 spans 13 residues. Germline V lookup: CDR1 SNHLY, CDR2 FYNNEI. This CDR3 reads CASSAVKGNTIYF. The CDR3 bases that were read are TGTGCCAGCAGTGCGGTAAAGGGAAACACC.

This clone was detected a few times. The read gets to within 3 residues of the CDR3 end, and the germline J gene fills in the rest. The rearrangement uses TRBV7-9 and TRBJ1-5, with D possibly being TRBD1 (6 bases). Germline CDR1 reads SEHNR; CDR2 reads FQNEAQ (reference sequence). Trimming left V 6 bases short and J 4 bases short, with 13 bases between. This CDR3 has 14 amino acids. The sequenced part of the CDR3 DNA is TGTGCCAGCAGGGCCTCAGGGGCAAATCAGCCC. The encoded protein is CASRASGANQP. The whole CDR3 sequence is CASRASGANQPQHF.

In its sample, this clone was seen many times. The read halts 3 residues ahead of the CDR3 end, with the missing end drawn from the germline J gene. This chain uses TRBV19 with TRBJ2-7, with 8 bases that match TRBD1. V was clipped by 11 bases and J by 6 bases; unmatched bases: 21. This CDR3 contains 16 residues. The germline V gene encodes CDR1 LNHDA and CDR2 SQIVND (reference sequence). The CDR3 protein is CASSGQGRLSGVEQYF. CDR3 DNA (partial): TGTGCCTCTTCCGGACAGGGTCGTCTATCGGGGGTCGAG. Using reference TRBV19 and TRBJ2-7 for the parts outside the CDR3, the full variable domain is DGGITQSPKYLFRKEGQNVTLSCEQNLNHDAMYWYRQDPGQGLRLIYYSQIVNDFQKGDIAEGYSVSREKKESFPLTVTSAQKNPTAFYLCASSGQGRLSGVEQYFGPGTRLTVT.

Points on this clone: The sequenced fragment ends 3 residues before the CDR3 boundary, so the rest is inferred from the germline J gene. The chain uses TRBV30 and TRBJ1-2; D possibly corresponds to TRBD1 (6 bases). Germline loops: CDR1 GTSNPN, CDR2 SVGIG (reference sequence). V dropped 5 bases and J dropped 2 bases, with 15 bases sitting between them. The CDR3 loop spans 14 amino acids. The CDR3 sequence: CAWVGTRRNYGYTF. The part of the CDR3 DNA that was read is TGTGCCTGGGTCGGGACACGGAGGAACTATGGC.

This clone has at least ten counts. The read ends 3 residues shy of where the CDR3 ends; the end is completed using the germline J gene. V usage is TRBV4-1 and J usage is TRBJ2-7, with 8 bases lining up with TRBD2. This CDR3 spans 15 amino acids. CDR1 is MGHRA and CDR2 is YSYEKL in the germline V gene. V lost 4 bases to trimming and J lost 4 bases; unmatched junction nucleotides: 9. CDR3 bases read: TGCGCCAGCAGCCCTCTGGGGGCGGGAGGTTACGAG. Its protein product is CASSPLGAGGYE. The CDR3 in full is CASSPLGAGGYEQYF.

This clone was seen a few times. The CDR3 protein is CASSFWGPQETQYF. The CDR3 bases that were read are TGTGCCAGCAGCTTTTGGGGGCCCCAAGAGACC. The gene calls are TRBV7-2 and TRBJ2-5; tentative D call: TRBD1 (6 bases). The observed sequence ends 3 residues before the CDR3 terminus, with the missing tail filled in from the germline J gene. V gave up 3 bases and J gave up 1 base, with 9 bases separating them. The CDR3 extends over 14 amino acids. CDR1 is SGHTA and CDR2 is FQGNSA in the germline V gene.

Points on this clone: The CDR3 extends 3 residues past the end of the read, so its final part is completed from the germline J gene. This chain connects TRBV19 to TRBJ2-5; D unresolved. V shed 2 bases and J shed 1 base, with 5 bases lying between them. The CDR3 covers 13 residues. In germline, CDR1 is LNHDA, CDR2 SQIVND (reference sequence). The CDR3 is CASSIQVQETQYF. The DNA read from the CDR3 is TGTGCCAGTAGTATACAGGTCCAAGAGACC.

As concerns this clone: With the read ending 3 residues before the CDR3 end, the germline J gene is used to fill in that end. The V call is TRBV20-1, the J call TRBJ1-1; D remains ambiguous. Per germline, CDR1 DFQATT and CDR2 SNEGSKA (reference sequence). This CDR3 region has 13 residues. The V end was cut by 2 bases, the J end by 3 bases, with 10 bases between. The DNA read from the CDR3 is TGCAGTGCTAGACAGGACTTTGACACTGAA. Translation: CSARQDFDTE. In full, the CDR3 is CSARQDFDTEAFF.

Comments on this clone: The CDR3 end lies 3 residues beyond the end of the read and is filled in from the germline J gene. This chain uses TRBV19 with TRBJ1-2, with 7 nucleotides matching TRBD1. Germline V gene sequence: CDR1 LNHDA, CDR2 SQIVND (reference sequence). V gave up 5 bases and J gave up 2 bases; unmatched junction bases: 8. CDR3 length equals 15 residues. The CDR3 bases that were read are TGTGCCAGTAGTCAACAGGGGCCAGGGAACTATGGC. Its translation is CASSQQGPGNYG. The entire CDR3 reads CASSQQGPGNYGYTF.

This clone was seen at least ten times. The CDR3 end falls 3 residues outside the read, so it is completed with the germline J gene. V and J are TRBV20-1 and TRBJ2-3; 8 bases fit TRBD1. CDR3 length equals 17 residues. Germline V gene data show CDR1 as DFQATT and CDR2 as SNEGSKA (reference sequence). CDR3 DNA, as far as it was read: TGCAGTGCTAGAGATCCCCCGGGCAGGGATGGGACAGGAACG. Translation: CSARDPPGRDGTGT. The whole CDR3 sequence is CSARDPPGRDGTGTQYF.

In its sample, this clone ranks as medium-sized. Coverage ceases 3 residues before the CDR3 finishes, and the germline J gene fills in the end. This chain uses TRBV5-1 with TRBJ2-1; the match to TRBD2 covers 12 bases. The CDR3 runs to 17 residues. Per germline, CDR1 SGHRS and CDR2 YFSETQ. The V segment lost 5 bases and the J segment 8 bases; nucleotides outside the gene matches: 14. The part of the CDR3 DNA that was read is TGCGCCAGCAGGCTCTATACGACTAGCGGGAGTGGCCATGAG. Its translation: CASRLYTTSGSGHE. In full, the CDR3 reads CASRLYTTSGSGHEQFF.

This clone was counted a few times. The CDR3 extends 3 residues past the end of the read, so its final part is completed from the germline J gene. The V call is TRBV7-2, the J call TRBJ1-1, with 8 nucleotides matching TRBD1. Germline V gene sequence: CDR1 SGHTA, CDR2 FQGNSA. The CDR3 totals 14 residues. Trimming removed 4 bases from V and 4 bases from J; junction bases left unmatched: 5. The CDR3 protein is CASSSRTGTTEAFF. The sequenced part of the CDR3 DNA is TGTGCCAGCAGCTCGCGGACAGGGACCACTGAA.

Remarks on this clone: The read halts 3 residues ahead of the CDR3 end, with the missing end drawn from the germline J gene. This chain uses TRBV19 with TRBJ2-7; 10 nucleotides align to TRBD2. The CDR3 is made up of 15 amino acids. The J segment lost 6 bases and the V segment lost 4 bases, leaving 9 bases of the junction unmatched. Germline CDR1 LNHDA, CDR2 SQIVND (reference sequence). The sequenced CDR3 bases are TGTGCCAGTAGTACCAGGAGCGGGAGGGCCAGCGAG. This translates into CASSTRSGRASE. The full CDR3 protein reads CASSTRSGRASEQYF.

About this clone itself: With the read ending 3 residues before the CDR3 end, the germline J gene is used to fill in that end. The rearrangement joins TRBV19 to TRBJ1-1, with TRBD1 matching 8 bases. Trimming took 2 bases from V and 7 from J; bases not matched to a gene: 9. This CDR3 has 15 amino acids. The germline gives CDR1 LNHDA, CDR2 SQIVND (reference sequence). This chain's CDR3 is CASSISPGGPDEAFF. CDR3 bases read: TGTGCCAGTAGTATAAGCCCAGGGGGCCCGGATGAA.

The sample holds a few counts of this clone. The read ends 3 residues early relative to the CDR3; the germline J gene fills the gap. This chain connects TRBV6-2 or TRBV6-3 to TRBJ1-1; 7 nucleotides line up with TRBD1. This CDR3 is built from 13 residues. Germline V gives CDR1 MNHEY, CDR2 SVGEGT. V was pared by 6 bases and J by 3 bases, with 4 bases of the junction left unmatched. CDR3 in amino acids: CASRTGQYTEAFF. Partial CDR3 DNA: TGTGCCAGCAGAACGGGACAGTACACTGAA.

This clone was detected a few times. The CDR3: CASSPGRVYEQYF. CDR3 DNA (partial): TGTGCCAGCTCACCAGGCAGGGTCTACGAG. This chain joins TRBV18 and TRBJ2-7; D is perhaps TRBD1 (5 bases). The sequence runs out 3 residues before the end of the CDR3; the remainder is reconstructed from the germline J gene. Looked up from germline, CDR1 is KGHSH and CDR2 is LQKENI. This CDR3 is 13 amino acids long. Trimming shortened V by 2 bases and J by 3 bases, and 8 bases separated the two germline ends. The full variable domain, completed using reference TRBV18 and TRBJ2-7, is NAGVMQNPRHLVRRRGQEARLRCSPMKGHSHVYWYRQLPEEGLKFMVYLQKENIIDESGMPKERFSAEFPKEGPSILRIQQVVRGDSAAYFCASSPGRVYEQYFGPGTRLTVT.

This clone has more than one count but fewer than ten. The CDR3 is cut off 3 residues early in the read; its end comes from the germline J gene. This chain links TRBV2 with TRBJ1-1, with 7 bases matching TRBD1. The V segment lost 5 bases and the J segment 0 bases; nucleotides outside the gene matches: 3. This CDR3 contains 14 residues. From germline, CDR1 is SNHLY and CDR2 FYNNEI. The DNA read from the CDR3 is TGTGCCAGCAGTAACAGGGGCCTGAACACTGAA. It codes for CASSNRGLNTE. The CDR3 reads in full as CASSNRGLNTEAFF.

This clone came up a few times. The read terminates 3 residues before the CDR3 end, so the remaining end is supplied by the germline J gene. J is TRBJ2-5 and V is TRBV7-3; 10 positions match TRBD2. The CDR3 is made up of 20 amino acids. The J segment lost 1 base and the V segment lost 1 base, leaving 15 bases of the junction unmatched. Germline V gene data show CDR1 as SGHTA and CDR2 as FQGTGA. The CDR3 region is CASSLSAKLAGLFPQETQYF. CDR3 DNA (partial): TGTGCCAGCAGCTTAAGTGCGAAACTAGCGGGGCTGTTCCCCCAAGAGACC.

About this clone itself: The read ends 3 residues shy of where the CDR3 ends; the end is completed using the germline J gene. This chain uses TRBV7-3 with TRBJ2-5; D not resolved. This CDR3 spans 13 amino acids. V gave up 0 bases and J gave up 5 bases, with 7 bases separating them. Germline V gives CDR1 SGHTA, CDR2 FQGTGA. CDR3 amino acids: CASSLTQWETQYF. The sequenced CDR3 bases are TGTGCCAGCAGCTTAACGCAGTGGGAGACC.

Worth noting for this clone: The CDR3 is cut off 3 residues early in the read; its end comes from the germline J gene. The chain is built from TRBV18 and TRBJ2-1; TRBD2 matches 8 bases. The CDR3 totals 16 residues. After removal of 4 bases from V and 4 bases from J, the junction contained 9 bases not matched to a gene. The V gene's germline CDR1 is KGHSH and CDR2 LQKENI. CDR3: CASSLPGLGRYNEQFF. The covered CDR3 bases are TGTGCCAGCTCACTCCCGGGACTAGGGAGGTACAATGAG.

This clone was seen a few times. The CDR3 extends 3 residues past the end of the read, so its final part is completed from the germline J gene. V and J are TRBV19 and TRBJ2-7, with D possibly being TRBD1 (6 bases). The CDR3 is 14 residues long. The germline V and J ends were trimmed by 9 bases and 5 bases, with 20 bases remaining between them. Germline assignment: CDR1 LNHDA and CDR2 SQIVND (reference sequence). CDR3 region: CASSYKNRDHEQYF. The DNA read from the CDR3 is TGTGCCAGCAGTTACAAGAACAGGGACCACGAG. Full variable domain (outside the CDR3, taken from reference TRBV19 and TRBJ2-7): DGGITQSPKYLFRKEGQNVTLSCEQNLNHDAMYWYRQDPGQGLRLIYYSQIVNDFQKGDIAEGYSVSREKKESFPLTVTSAQKNPTAFYLCASSYKNRDHEQYFGPGTRLTVT.